Detailed here is one T cell receptor (beta chain). V lost 5 bases and J 3 bases, leaving 8 bases between the germline ends. There are 12 residues in the CDR3. CDR1 and CDR2 from the germline V gene are MNHEY and SVGAGI. The sample belongs to a study of cytomegalovirus exposure and HLA in healthy donors. 13 Jbeta primers and 60 Vbeta primers were used for the PCR. Under the authors' procedure: Around 11 million shared chains were among around 78 million unique TCR beta chains counted in a later analysis. Data came from immunoSEQ multiplex PCR; TCRdb stores just in-frame clones and leaves some out. V and J calls and clone size are copied from that table; D and trimming were computed from the DNA. This sample yields 120,000 or so clones, of which 80% are seen a single time; 7.5% to 9% belongs to the top ten.

Sequencing was performed on PBMCs. The receptor's source is a female donor in good health and CMV-seropositive. This sequence joins TRBV6-5 and TRBJ2-7; D remains unclear. CDR3 loop: CASSSPGYEQYF. CDR3 DNA sequence: TGTGCCAGCAGTAGCCCAGGCTACGAGCAGTACTTC.